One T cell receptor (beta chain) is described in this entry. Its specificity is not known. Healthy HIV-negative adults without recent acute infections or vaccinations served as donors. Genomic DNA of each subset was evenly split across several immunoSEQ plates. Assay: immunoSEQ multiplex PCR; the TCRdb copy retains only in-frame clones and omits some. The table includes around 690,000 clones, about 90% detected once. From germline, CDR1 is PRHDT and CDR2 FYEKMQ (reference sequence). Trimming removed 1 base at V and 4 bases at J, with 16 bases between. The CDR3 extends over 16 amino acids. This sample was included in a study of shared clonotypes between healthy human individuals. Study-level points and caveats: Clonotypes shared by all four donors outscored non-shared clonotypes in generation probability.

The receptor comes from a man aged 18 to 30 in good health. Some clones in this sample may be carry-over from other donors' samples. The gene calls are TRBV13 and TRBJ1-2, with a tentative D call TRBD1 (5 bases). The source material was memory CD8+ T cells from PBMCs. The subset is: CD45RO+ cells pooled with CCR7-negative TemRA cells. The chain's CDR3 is CASSLAIQVFLYGYTF. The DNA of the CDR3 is TGTGCCAGCAGCTTAGCTATACAGGTTTTCCTCTATGGCTACACCTTC.